The entry that follows covers one TCR beta chain sequence. Here immunoSEQ multiplex PCR was the method, and the copy in TCRdb shows in-frame clones only, minus some. The sample lists 400,000 to 600,000 clones; about 96% were seen once. The data derive from a study of shared clonotypes between healthy human individuals. The origin of this receptor is a woman aged 25 to 39 in good health. Sequencing was carried out using naive CD4+ T cells sorted from blood. Subset reported: CD45RA+ positively selected.

CDR3 sequence (DNA): TGTGCCAGTAGTCCAAGTCAAGATACGCAGTATTTT. Translation: CASSPSQDTQYF. The rearrangement uses TRBV19 and TRBJ2-3; D uncertain. This CDR3 has 12 amino acids. Per germline, CDR1 LNHDA and CDR2 SQIVND (reference sequence). The germline V and J ends were trimmed by 5 bases and 5 bases, with 8 bases remaining between them.